What follows are 18 T cell receptor beta chains derived from one specimen sequenced in a study of T cell repertoires in cytomegalovirus infection. MiXCR, applied by TCRdb to the reads, yields one record per CDR3 protein. The sample contains some 180,000 distinct CDR3 sequences, roughly 15% of which appear only once. The sequenced material came from CD8+ T cells from PBMCs. These receptors all stem from a human donor in good health (CMV status not recorded). Some clones in this sample may be carry-over from other donors' samples.

This clonotype was detected only a few times. The rearrangement uses TRBV7-9 and TRBJ2-3; 7 bases map to TRBD1. The V gene's germline CDR1 is SEHNR and CDR2 FQNEAQ (reference sequence). This CDR3 is built from 14 residues. J gave up 6 bases and V 1 base, and 4 bases lay outside the gene matches. The CDR3: CASSLEGQYDTQYF. CDR3 nucleotide sequence: TGTGCCAGCAGCTTAGAGGGACAGTACGATACGCAGTATTTT. Variable domain in full (rest from reference TRBV7-9 and TRBJ2-3): DTGVSQNPRHKITKRGQNVTFRCDPISEHNRLYWYRQTLGQGPEFLTYFQNEAQLEKSRLLSDRFSAERPKGSFSTLEIQRTEQGDSAMYLCASSLEGQYDTQYFGPGTRLTVL.

V gene TRBV28 combines with J gene TRBJ1-1, with 10 bases fitting TRBD1. The CDR3 totals 14 residues. Germline CDR1 and CDR2: MDHEN and SYDVKM. The J segment lost 12 bases and the V segment lost 5 bases, leaving 12 bases of the junction unmatched. DNA for the CDR3: TGTGCCAGCAGTGATCTTAGGGACAGGGGCCCAACTTTCTTT. It is translated as CASSDLRDRGPTFF.

The chain couples TRBV6-2 or TRBV6-3 to TRBJ2-3, with 11 nucleotides matching TRBD2. The V segment lost 4 bases and the J segment 5 bases; nucleotides outside the gene matches: 5. The CDR3 length is 15 residues. Per germline, CDR1 MNHEY and CDR2 SVGEGT. The CDR3 reads CASSFTSGGGDTQYF. CDR3 nucleotides: TGTGCCAGCAGTTTTACTAGCGGGGGCGGAGATACGCAGTATTTT.

The V gene is TRBV7-8, the J gene TRBJ1-5; TRBD1 matches at 9 bases. CDR3 length: 18 residues. The germline V gene has CDR1 SGHVS and CDR2 FQNEAQ. J was trimmed by 5 bases and V by 4 bases; bases with no gene match: 15. In nucleotides, the CDR3 is TGTGCCAGCAGCTGGCCGGGACAGGGCCGAGGTTTGGATCAGCCCCAGCATTTT. It specifies CASSWPGQGRGLDQPQHF. Complete variable domain (other parts from reference TRBV7-8 and TRBJ1-5): GAGVSQSPRYKVAKRGQDVALRCDPISGHVSLFWYQQALGQGPEFLTYFQNEAQLDKSGLPSDRFFAERPEGSVSTLKIQRTQQEDSAVYLCASSWPGQGRGLDQPQHFGDGTRLSIL.

The chain has TRBV29-1 and TRBJ1-2; possible D gene TRBD1, 6 bases. The germline V gene encodes CDR1 SQVTM and CDR2 ANQGSEA. The CDR3 covers 12 residues. The ends were cut back, 3 bases at V and 6 bases at J, with 11 bases in the middle. For the CDR3, the DNA is TGCAGCGTTGATCTTTGGACAGATGGCTACACCTTC. Protein sequence: CSVDLWTDGYTF.

V and J are TRBV7-6 and TRBJ2-2; D is uncertain. V dropped 5 bases and J dropped 0 bases, with 10 bases sitting between them. The length of the CDR3 is 15 residues. CDR1 is SGHVS, CDR2 FNYEAQ, per germline. For the CDR3, the DNA is TGTGCCAGCAGCCTCGTCGTTGCGAACACCGGGGAGCTGTTTTTT. Translating it yields CASSLVVANTGELFF.

Here the CDR3 reads CASSSFRTYQPQHF. Here the CDR3 DNA reads TGTGCCAGCAGCTCCTTCAGGACCTATCAGCCCCAGCATTTT. V and J are TRBV7-8 and TRBJ1-5; unclear D gene. Trimming removed 4 bases at V and 5 bases at J, with 12 bases between. Looked up from germline, CDR1 is SGHVS and CDR2 is FQNEAQ. This CDR3 has 14 residues.

This clonotype was detected only a few times. The chain is built from TRBV12-3 or TRBV12-4 and TRBJ1-1; D perhaps matches TRBD1 (5 bases). The CDR3 spans 12 residues. The V end lost 5 bases, the J end lost 7 bases, and 11 bases lay between the germline ends. This CDR3 reads CASSPWGFEAFF. The CDR3 DNA is TGTGCCAGCAGTCCTTGGGGCTTTGAAGCTTTCTTT.

This clonotype has only a few counts. This chain joins TRBV7-9 and TRBJ2-3; D perhaps matches TRBD2 (7 bases). This CDR3 is 15 amino acids long. CDR1 is SEHNR, CDR2 FQNEAQ, per germline (reference sequence). V shed 4 bases and J shed 5 bases, with 16 bases lying between them. The CDR3 region has the DNA TGTGCCAGCAGCTGGGGGGGGGCTCCAAAAGATACGCAGTATTTT. This codes for CASSWGGAPKDTQYF.

This clonotype showed up just a few times. The chain combines TRBV5-5 with TRBJ2-7; 10 bases line up with TRBD1. Per germline, CDR1 SGHKS and CDR2 YYEKEE (reference sequence). V lost 2 bases and J lost 0; bases outside the gene matches: 8. There are 17 residues in the CDR3. The CDR3, as DNA: TGTGCCAGCAGCTTACAGACAGGGGGCATGTTCTCCTACGAGCAGTACTTC. It specifies CASSLQTGGMFSYEQYF.

The chain recombines TRBV7-2 with TRBJ2-2, with D hard to call. V shed 1 base and J shed 7 bases, with 7 bases lying between them. The CDR3 has 13 residues. Germline V gene data show CDR1 as SGHTA and CDR2 as FQGNSA. DNA of the CDR3: TGTGCCAGCAGCTTAGGAGGTCTCGGGGAGCTGTTTTTT. Translated: CASSLGGLGELFF.

There are many counts of this clonotype. DNA of the CDR3: TGTGCCATCAGTGAATTATGGACTGAGAATGAGCAGTTCTTC. Protein product: CAISELWTENEQFF. The rearrangement links TRBV10-3 to TRBJ2-1; maybe TRBD2 (5 bases). V was shortened by 3 bases and J by 7 bases, with 13 bases between the two germline ends. CDR1 ENHRY and CDR2 SYGVKD come from the germline V gene. The CDR3 has 14 residues.

The chain combines TRBV2 with TRBJ1-4; D unclear. V lost 3 bases, J lost 0 bases, and 8 bases lay in between. This CDR3 region has 15 residues. Germline loops: CDR1 SNHLY, CDR2 FYNNEI. The DNA of the CDR3 is TGTGCCAGCAGTGACCAAGGAGCAACTAATGAAAAACTGTTTTTT. It is translated as CASSDQGATNEKLFF.

This chain connects TRBV7-3 to TRBJ2-6, with D perhaps matching TRBD1 (5 bases). Trimming took off 6 bases at V and 1 base at J, with 10 bases between the two ends. The CDR3 has 15 amino acids. Germline loops: CDR1 SGHTA, CDR2 FQGTGA. The CDR3 is CASSPYRSGANVLTF. CDR3 nucleotides: TGTGCCAGCAGTCCCTACAGGTCTGGGGCCAACGTCCTGACTTTC.

This sequence joins TRBV2 and TRBJ2-2; 7 bases are shared with TRBD1. The germline V gene has CDR1 SNHLY and CDR2 FYNNEI. The CDR3 length is 15 residues. V gave up 1 base and J gave up 8 bases; unmatched junction bases: 7. The CDR3 loop reads CASSEGQGEQGELFF. CDR3 bases: TGTGCCAGCAGTGAAGGGCAGGGGGAACAAGGGGAGCTGTTTTTT.

The table lists this clonotype with a few counts. J is TRBJ1-5 and V is TRBV6-5, with D hard to call. Germline CDR1 reads MNHEY; CDR2 reads SVGAGI. V was cut by 2 bases and J by 5 bases, with 19 bases left in between. The CDR3 sequence is 17 residues long. CDR3 bases: TGTGCCAGCAGTTACCTCCAGTCGCGGTCAAGGGATCAGCCCCAGCATTTT. It codes for CASSYLQSRSRDQPQHF.

The chain combines TRBV7-6 with TRBJ1-5; 10 bases line up with TRBD1. J was trimmed by 7 bases and V by 8 bases; bases with no gene match: 11. Germline V gene sequence: CDR1 SGHVS, CDR2 FNYEAQ. The CDR3 totals 15 residues. The CDR3 coding sequence is TGTGCCAGCGCTCTCAAGACAGGGGGCGAACAGCCCCAGCATTTT. This gives the protein CASALKTGGEQPQHF.

This clonotype has more than one count but fewer than ten. The rearrangement joins TRBV6-5 to TRBJ2-2; a weak D match, TRBD1 (6 bases). The CDR3 totals 14 residues. Deletions cut 6 bases from V and 7 bases from J, with 15 bases between. The germline V gene has CDR1 MNHEY and CDR2 SVGAGI. Here the CDR3 DNA reads TGTGCCAGCAGGGAGACAGGTCTCAGCGGGGAGCTGTTTTTT. Its protein is CASRETGLSGELFF.